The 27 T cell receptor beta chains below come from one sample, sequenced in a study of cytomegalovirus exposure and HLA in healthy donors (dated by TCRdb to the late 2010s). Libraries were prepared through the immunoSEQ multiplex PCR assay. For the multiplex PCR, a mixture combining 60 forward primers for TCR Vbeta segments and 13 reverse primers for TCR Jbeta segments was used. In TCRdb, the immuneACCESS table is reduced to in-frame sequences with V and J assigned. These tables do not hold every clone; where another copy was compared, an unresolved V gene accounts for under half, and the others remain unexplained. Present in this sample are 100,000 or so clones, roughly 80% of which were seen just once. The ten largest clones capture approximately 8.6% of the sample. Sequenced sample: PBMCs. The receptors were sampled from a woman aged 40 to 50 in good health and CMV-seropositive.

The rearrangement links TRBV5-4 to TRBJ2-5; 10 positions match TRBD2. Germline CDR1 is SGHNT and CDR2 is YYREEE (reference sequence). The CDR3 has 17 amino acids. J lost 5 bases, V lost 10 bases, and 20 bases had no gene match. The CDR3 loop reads CASGSGLAGASRETQYF. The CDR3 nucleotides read TGTGCCTCAGGATCGGGGCTAGCGGGGGCCTCACGGGAGACCCAGTACTTC.

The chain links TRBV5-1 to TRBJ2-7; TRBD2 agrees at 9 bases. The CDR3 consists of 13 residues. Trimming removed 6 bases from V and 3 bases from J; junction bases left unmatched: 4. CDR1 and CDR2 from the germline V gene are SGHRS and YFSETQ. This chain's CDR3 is CASTGTSYYEQYF. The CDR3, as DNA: TGCGCCAGCACCGGGACTAGCTACTACGAGCAGTACTTC.

This CDR3 is CASSQGLAGYTGELFF. CDR3 in DNA: TGTGCCAGCAGCCAGGGACTAGCGGGGTATACCGGGGAGCTGTTTTTT. The chain recombines TRBV9 with TRBJ2-2, with 13 nucleotides matching TRBD2. The CDR3 consists of 16 residues. The V gene's germline CDR1 is SGDLS and CDR2 YYNGEE. V gave up 4 bases and J gave up 5 bases; unmatched junction bases: 5. Looking up the rest from reference TRBV9 and TRBJ2-2 gives the full variable domain: DSGVTQTPKHLITATGQRVTLRCSPRSGDLSVYWYQQSLDQGLQFLIQYYNGEERAKGNILERFSAQQFPDLHSELNLSSLELGDSALYFCASSQGLAGYTGELFFGEGSRLTVL.

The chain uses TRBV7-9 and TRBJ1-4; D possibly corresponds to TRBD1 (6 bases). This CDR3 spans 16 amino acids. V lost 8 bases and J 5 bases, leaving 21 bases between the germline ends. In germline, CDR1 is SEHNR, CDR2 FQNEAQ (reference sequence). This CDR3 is CASDSTGTGLNEKLFF. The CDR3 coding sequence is TGTGCCAGCGACTCAACGGGAACAGGGTTGAATGAAAAACTGTTTTTT.

CDR3 in DNA: TGTGCCAGCAGCCGCCGACTAGCGGGGGGGATCACAGATACGCAGTATTTT. It yields the protein CASSRRLAGGITDTQYF. This chain uses TRBV7-6 with TRBJ2-3; the match to TRBD2 covers 14 bases. The CDR3 sequence is 17 residues long. Germline trimming cut 5 bases from V and 2 bases from J; bases unmatched to any gene: 6. Germline V gene lookup returns CDR1 SGHVS and CDR2 FNYEAQ.

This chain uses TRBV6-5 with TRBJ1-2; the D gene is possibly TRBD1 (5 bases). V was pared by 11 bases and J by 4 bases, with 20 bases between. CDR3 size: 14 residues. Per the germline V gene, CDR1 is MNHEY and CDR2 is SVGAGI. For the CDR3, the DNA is TGTGCCGCAGCGGGAGGACACGGGACCTATGGCTACACCTTC. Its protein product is CAAAGGHGTYGYTF.

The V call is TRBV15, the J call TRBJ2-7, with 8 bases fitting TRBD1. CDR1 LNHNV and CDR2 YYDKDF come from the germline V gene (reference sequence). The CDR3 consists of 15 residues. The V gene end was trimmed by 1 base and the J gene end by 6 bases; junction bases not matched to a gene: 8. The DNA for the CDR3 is TGTGCCACCAGCAGAGGACAGGGGAGTCTTCTCGAGCAGTACTTC. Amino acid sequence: CATSRGQGSLLEQYF.

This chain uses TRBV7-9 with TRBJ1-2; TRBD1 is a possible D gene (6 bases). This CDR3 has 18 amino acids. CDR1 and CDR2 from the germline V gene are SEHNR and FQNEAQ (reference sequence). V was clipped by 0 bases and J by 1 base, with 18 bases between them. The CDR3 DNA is TGTGCCAGCAGCTTAGCGGCGGGGGGCGCAGGGTTTAACTATGGCTACACCTTC. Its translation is CASSLAAGGAGFNYGYTF.

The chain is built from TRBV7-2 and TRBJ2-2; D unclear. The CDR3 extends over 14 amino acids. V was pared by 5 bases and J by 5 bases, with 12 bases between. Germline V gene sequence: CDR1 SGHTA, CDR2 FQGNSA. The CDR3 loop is CASSLIRSTGELFF. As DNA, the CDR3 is TGTGCCAGCAGCCTAATAAGAAGTACCGGGGAGCTGTTTTTT.

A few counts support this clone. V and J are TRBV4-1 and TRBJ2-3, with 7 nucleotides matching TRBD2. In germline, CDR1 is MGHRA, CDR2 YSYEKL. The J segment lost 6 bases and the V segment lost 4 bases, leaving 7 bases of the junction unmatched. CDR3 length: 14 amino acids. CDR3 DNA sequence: TGCGCCAGCAGCCCGTGGACTAGTGGGGATACGCAGTATTTT. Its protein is CASSPWTSGDTQYF.

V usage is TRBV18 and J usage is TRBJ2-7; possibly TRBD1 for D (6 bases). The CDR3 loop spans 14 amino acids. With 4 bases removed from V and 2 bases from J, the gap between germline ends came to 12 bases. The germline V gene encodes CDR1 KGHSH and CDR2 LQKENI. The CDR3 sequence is CASSLGQGPYEQYF. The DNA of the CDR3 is TGTGCCAGCTCACTGGGGCAGGGGCCCTACGAGCAGTACTTC.

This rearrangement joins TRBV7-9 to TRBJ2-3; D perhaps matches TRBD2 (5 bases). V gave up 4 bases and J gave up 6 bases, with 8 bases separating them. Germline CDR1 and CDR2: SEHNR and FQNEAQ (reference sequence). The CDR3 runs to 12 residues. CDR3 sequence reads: CASSSLADTQYF. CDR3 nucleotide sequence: TGTGCCAGCAGCTCGTTAGCGGATACGCAGTATTTT. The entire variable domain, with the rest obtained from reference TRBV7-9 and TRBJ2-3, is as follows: DTGVSQNPRHKITKRGQNVTFRCDPISEHNRLYWYRQTLGQGPEFLTYFQNEAQLEKSRLLSDRFSAERPKGSFSTLEIQRTEQGDSAMYLCASSSLADTQYFGPGTRLTVL.

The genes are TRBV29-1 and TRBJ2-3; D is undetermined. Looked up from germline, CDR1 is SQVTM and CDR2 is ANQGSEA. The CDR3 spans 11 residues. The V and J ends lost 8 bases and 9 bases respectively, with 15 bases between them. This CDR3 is CSTPDVATQYF. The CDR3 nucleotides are TGCAGCACCCCTGATGTGGCAACGCAGTATTTT.

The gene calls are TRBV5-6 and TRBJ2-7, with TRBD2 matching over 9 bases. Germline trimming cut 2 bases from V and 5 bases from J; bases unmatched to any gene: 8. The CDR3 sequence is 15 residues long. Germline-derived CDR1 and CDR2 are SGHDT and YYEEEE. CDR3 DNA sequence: TGTGCCAGCAGCTTCCCGAGCGGGGGGCGCGACGAGCAGTACTTC. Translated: CASSFPSGGRDEQYF.

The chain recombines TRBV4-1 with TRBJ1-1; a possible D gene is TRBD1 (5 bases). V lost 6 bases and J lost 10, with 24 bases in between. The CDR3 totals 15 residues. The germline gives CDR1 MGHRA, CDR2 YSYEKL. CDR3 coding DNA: TGCGCCAGCAGACCAGAGACGGGACGGAGGGAAGTAGCTTTCTTT. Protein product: CASRPETGRREVAFF.

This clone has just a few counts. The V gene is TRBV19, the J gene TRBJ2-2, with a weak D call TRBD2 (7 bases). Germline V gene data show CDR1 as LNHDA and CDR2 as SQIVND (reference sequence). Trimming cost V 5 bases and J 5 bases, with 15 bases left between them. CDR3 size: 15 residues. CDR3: CASSSSGGGTGELFF. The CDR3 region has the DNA TGTGCCAGTAGTTCTAGCGGAGGGGGGACCGGGGAGCTGTTTTTT. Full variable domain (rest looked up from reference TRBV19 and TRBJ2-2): DGGITQSPKYLFRKEGQNVTLSCEQNLNHDAMYWYRQDPGQGLRLIYYSQIVNDFQKGDIAEGYSVSREKKESFPLTVTSAQKNPTAFYLCASSSSGGGTGELFFGEGSRLTVL.

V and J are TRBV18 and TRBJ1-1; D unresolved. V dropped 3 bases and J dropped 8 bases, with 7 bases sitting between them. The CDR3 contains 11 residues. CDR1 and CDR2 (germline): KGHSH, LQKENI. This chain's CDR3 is CASSPLTEAFF. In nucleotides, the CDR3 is TGTGCCAGCTCACCCTTGACAGAAGCTTTCTTT.

The CDR3 loop reads CASSLSMGGDYEQYF. The DNA for the CDR3 is TGTGCCAGCAGCCTCTCAATGGGAGGGGACTACGAGCAGTACTTC. The chain combines TRBV6-5 with TRBJ2-7; 7 bases map to TRBD2. J gave up 3 bases and V 6 bases, and 11 bases lay outside the gene matches. The CDR3 covers 15 residues. Looked up from germline, CDR1 is MNHEY and CDR2 is SVGAGI.

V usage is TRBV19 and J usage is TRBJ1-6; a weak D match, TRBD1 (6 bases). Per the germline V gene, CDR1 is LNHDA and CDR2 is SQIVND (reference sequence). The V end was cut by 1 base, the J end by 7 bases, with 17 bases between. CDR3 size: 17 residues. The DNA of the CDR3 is TGTGCCAGTAGTATAGTGGCAGGGGAATTGGGAAATTCACCCCTCCACTTT. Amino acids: CASSIVAGELGNSPLHF.

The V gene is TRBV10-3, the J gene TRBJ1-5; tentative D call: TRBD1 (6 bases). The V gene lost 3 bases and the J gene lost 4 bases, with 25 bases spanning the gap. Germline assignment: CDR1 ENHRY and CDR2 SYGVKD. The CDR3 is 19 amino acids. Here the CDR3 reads CAISDSVGGGILGNQPQHF. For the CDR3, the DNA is TGTGCCATCAGTGATTCCGTGGGAGGGGGTATCTTGGGGAATCAGCCCCAGCATTTT.

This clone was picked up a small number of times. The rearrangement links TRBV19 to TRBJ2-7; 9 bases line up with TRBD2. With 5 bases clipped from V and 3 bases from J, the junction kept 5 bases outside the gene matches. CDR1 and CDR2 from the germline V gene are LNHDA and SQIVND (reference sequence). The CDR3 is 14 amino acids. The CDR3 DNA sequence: TGTGCCAGTAGTCTCGGGACTAGCCTCTACGAGCAGTACTTC. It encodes CASSLGTSLYEQYF.

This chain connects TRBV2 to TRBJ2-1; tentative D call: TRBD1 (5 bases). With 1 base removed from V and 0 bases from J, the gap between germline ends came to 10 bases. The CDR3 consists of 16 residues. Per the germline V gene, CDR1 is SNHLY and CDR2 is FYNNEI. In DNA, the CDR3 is TGTGCCAGCAGTGAAGTGGGGCGGTTCTCCTACAATGAGCAGTTCTTC. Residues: CASSEVGRFSYNEQFF.

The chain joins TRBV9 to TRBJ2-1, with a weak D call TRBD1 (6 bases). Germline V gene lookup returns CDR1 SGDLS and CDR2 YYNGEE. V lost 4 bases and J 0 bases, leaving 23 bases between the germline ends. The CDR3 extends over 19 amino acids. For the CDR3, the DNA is TGTGCCAGCAGCCCTTTTGTGGGGGCGGCCTTAAGCTCCTACAATGAGCAGTTCTTC. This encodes CASSPFVGAALSSYNEQFF.

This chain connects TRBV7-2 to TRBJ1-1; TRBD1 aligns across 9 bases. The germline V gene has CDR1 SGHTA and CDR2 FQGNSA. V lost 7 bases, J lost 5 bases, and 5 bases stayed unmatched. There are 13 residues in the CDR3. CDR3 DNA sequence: TGTGCCAGCAACCTGGACAGGGGTACTGAAGCTTTCTTT. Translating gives CASNLDRGTEAFF.

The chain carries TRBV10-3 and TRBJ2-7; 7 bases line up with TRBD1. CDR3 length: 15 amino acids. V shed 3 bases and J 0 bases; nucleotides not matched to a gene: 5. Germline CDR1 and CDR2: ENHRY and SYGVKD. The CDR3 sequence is CAISEYRDSSYEQYF. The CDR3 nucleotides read TGTGCCATCAGTGAATACAGGGACAGCTCCTACGAGCAGTACTTC.

In DNA form, the CDR3 reads TGTGCCAGCAGCTTAGGGCGCCAGGGGGCCAGGAATCAGCCCCAGCATTTT. Its protein product is CASSLGRQGARNQPQHF. V usage is TRBV7-6 and J usage is TRBJ1-5, with 8 bases identical to TRBD1. This CDR3 comprises 17 residues. V was pared by 1 base and J by 4 bases, with 9 bases of the junction left unmatched. The germline CDR1 and CDR2 sequences are SGHVS and FNYEAQ. Together with reference TRBV7-6 and TRBJ1-5, the CDR3 gives the full variable domain: GAGVSQSPRYKVTKRGQDVALRCDPISGHVSLYWYRQALGQGPEFLTYFNYEAQQDKSGLPNDRFSAERPEGSISTLTIQRTEQRDSAMYRCASSLGRQGARNQPQHFGDGTRLSIL.

Here the CDR3 reads CASSEVTVETQYF. The CDR3 DNA follows: TGTGCCAGCAGTGAAGTGACTGTGGAGACCCAGTACTTC. This chain connects TRBV6-1 to TRBJ2-5; unclear D gene. CDR3 size: 13 residues. Trimming stripped 1 base from V and 5 bases from J, with 8 bases between. CDR1 and CDR2 (germline): MNHNS, SASEGT.